The 11 T cell receptor beta chains given below trace back to one sample, sequenced in a study of blood T cells in healthy people across ages. The use of a sample-barcoded 5' primer and a J-beta primer mix characterized a second PCR of roughly 6 to 11 cycles. TCRdb re-called the 5' RACE reads through MiXCR, storing one row per CDR3 protein. The sample holds around 900,000 distinct CDR3 sequences, under 35% seen once. The sequenced sample was blood. The receptors derive from an elderly woman in good health.

The sample holds one count of this clonotype. A much more abundant neighbour one base away suggests this may be a read error. The rearrangement links TRBV9 to TRBJ2-3, with no clear D. The CDR3 consists of 16 residues. The V gene lost 0 bases and the J gene lost 2 bases, with 13 bases spanning the gap. Germline CDR1 reads SGDLS; CDR2 reads YYNGEE. In DNA form, the CDR3 reads TGTGCCAGCAGCGTAGCGAGCGACTCCCTCACAGATACGCAGTATTTT. Encoded protein: CASSVASDSLTDTQYF.

At least ten counts were recorded for this clonotype. The rearrangement uses TRBV7-9 and TRBJ2-5; no reliable D call. The length of the CDR3 is 15 residues. CDR1 and CDR2 (germline): SEHNR, FQNEAQ (reference sequence). V lost 5 bases and J 4 bases, leaving 17 bases between the germline ends. The CDR3 loop is CASSPRAMKGETQYF. CDR3 coding DNA: TGTGCCAGCAGCCCCCGGGCCATGAAGGGAGAGACCCAGTACTTC. The full variable domain, in which reference TRBV7-9 and TRBJ2-5 provide the parts outside the CDR3, is DTGVSQNPRHKITKRGQNVTFRCDPISEHNRLYWYRQTLGQGPEFLTYFQNEAQLEKSRLLSDRFSAERPKGSFSTLEIQRTEQGDSAMYLCASSPRAMKGETQYFGPGTRLLVL.

There are many counts of this clonotype. The chain links TRBV6-1 to TRBJ2-2; either TRBD1 or TRBD2 may fit D (5 bases each). V lost 3 bases to trimming and J lost 3 bases, with 8 bases between them. Germline assignment: CDR1 MNHNS and CDR2 SASEGT. There are 14 residues in the CDR3. The CDR3 loop is CASSEGRYTGELFF. The DNA for the CDR3 is TGTGCCAGCAGTGAGGGACGATACACCGGGGAGCTGTTTTTT.

This clonotype was counted only a few times. This may arise from a read error, as a much more abundant clone is one base away. The J gene is TRBJ2-1, the V gene TRBV4-3; D may match TRBD1 or TRBD2 (5 bases each). Germline values: CDR1 LGHNA, CDR2 YSLEER. The CDR3 is made up of 17 amino acids. The DNA for the CDR3 is TGCGCCAGCAGCCGGGACGGACTTGAGGCCGTTTACAATGAGCGGTTCTTC. It translates to CASSRDGLEAVYNERFF.

The chain employs TRBV30 and TRBJ2-6, with a possible D match to TRBD1 (6 bases). Between the trimmed V and J ends, which lost 3 bases and 2 bases, there was a span of 17 bases. Per germline, CDR1 GTSNPN and CDR2 SVGIG (reference sequence). The CDR3 extends over 17 amino acids. The CDR3 protein is CAWSPGAGVTGANVLTF. Written as DNA, the CDR3 is TGTGCCTGGAGCCCCGGGGCAGGGGTCACTGGGGCCAACGTCCTGACTTTC. The full variable domain, with the rest looked up from reference TRBV30 and TRBJ2-6, is SQTIHQWPATLVQPVGSPLSLECTVEGTSNPNLYWYRQAAGRGLQLLFYSVGIGQISSEVPQNLSASRPQDRQFILSSKKLLLSDSGFYLCAWSPGAGVTGANVLTFGAGSRLTVL.

In this sample, this clonotype turned up many times. The chain employs TRBV20-1 and TRBJ2-7, with 12 bases that match TRBD1. This CDR3 comprises 15 residues. V was pared by 6 bases and J by 6 bases, with 12 bases of the junction left unmatched. In germline, CDR1 is DFQATT, CDR2 SNEGSKA (reference sequence). Here the CDR3 DNA reads TGCAGTGCCCACCGGGCAGGGGACAGGGGGCTCGAGCAGTACTTC. As protein: CSAHRAGDRGLEQYF.

This clonotype has a count of ten or more. This chain links TRBV20-1 with TRBJ2-3; 7 bases align to TRBD1. Germline-derived CDR1 and CDR2 are DFQATT and SNEGSKA (reference sequence). Trimming cost V 3 bases and J 7 bases; bases outside gene matches: 16. The CDR3 is made up of 16 amino acids. CDR3 DNA sequence: TGCAGTGCTAGGGGAAACAGGGGCGGCGTTCTGAATACGCAGTATTTT. Amino acid sequence: CSARGNRGGVLNTQYF.

There are a few counts of this clonotype. The CDR3 DNA reads as TGTGCCAGCAGGGGGGGGACAGGGGGCTTCGCCAAAAACATTCAGTACTTC. Protein product: CASRGGTGGFAKNIQYF. The chain uses TRBV3-1 and TRBJ2-4; 12 bases map to TRBD1. The CDR3 contains 17 residues. With V trimmed by 6 bases and J by 1 base, 7 bases remained unmatched. From germline, CDR1 is LGHDT and CDR2 YNNKEL (reference sequence).

This clonotype has at least ten counts. The chain has TRBV6-2 or TRBV6-3 and TRBJ2-7; maybe TRBD1 (6 bases). Germline CDR1 is MNHEY and CDR2 is SVGEGT. The CDR3 sequence is 15 residues long. Trimming left V 6 bases short and J 3 bases short, with 18 bases between. The DNA for the CDR3 is TGTGCCAGCAGATCCTTAGACAGGCTGAGCTACGAGCAGTACTTC. This gives the protein CASRSLDRLSYEQYF.

The sample holds a few counts of this clonotype. The genes are TRBV12-3 or TRBV12-4 and TRBJ1-1, with D perhaps TRBD1 (5 bases). With 7 bases removed from V and 0 bases from J, the gap between germline ends came to 15 bases. This CDR3 has 15 residues. For the CDR3, the DNA is TGTGCCAGCACCCCCTGGGGCAGTATGAACACTGAAGCTTTCTTT. Translating it yields CASTPWGSMNTEAFF.

This clonotype was observed once. A much larger clonotype is one base distant, so this may be a read error. V usage is TRBV20-1 and J usage is TRBJ2-5, with TRBD1 identical over 8 bases. The J call may be faulty, since TRBJ2-7 better matches the DNA end. Germline V gene lookup returns CDR1 DFQATT and CDR2 SNEGSKA (reference sequence). The CDR3 is 14 amino acids. CDR3 amino acids: CSADGDRRLYEQYF. Written as DNA, the CDR3 is TGCAGTGCGGATGGGGACAGGCGTCTTTACGAGCAGTACTTC.